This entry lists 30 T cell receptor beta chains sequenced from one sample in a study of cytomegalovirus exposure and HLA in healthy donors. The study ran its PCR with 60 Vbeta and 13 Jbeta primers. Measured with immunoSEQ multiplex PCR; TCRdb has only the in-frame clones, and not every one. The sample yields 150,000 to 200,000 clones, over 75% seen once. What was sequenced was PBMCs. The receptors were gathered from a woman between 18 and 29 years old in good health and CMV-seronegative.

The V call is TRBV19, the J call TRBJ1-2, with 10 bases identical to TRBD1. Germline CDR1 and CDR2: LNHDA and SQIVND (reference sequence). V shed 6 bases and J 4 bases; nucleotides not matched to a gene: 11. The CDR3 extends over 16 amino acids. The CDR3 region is CASRSPTGTGAYGYTF. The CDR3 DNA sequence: TGTGCCAGTAGATCCCCGACCGGGACAGGGGCCTATGGCTACACCTTC.

CDR3 region: CASSPAGSGKNIQYF. CDR3 nucleotide sequence: TGCGCCAGCAGCCCCGCAGGGTCCGGAAAAAACATTCAGTACTTC. The chain carries TRBV5-1 and TRBJ2-4, with D perhaps matching TRBD1 (5 bases). CDR1 SGHRS and CDR2 YFSETQ come from the germline V gene. V shed 4 bases and J shed 4 bases, with 15 bases lying between them. CDR3 size: 15 residues.

The CDR3 nucleotides read TGTGCCAGCAGTCACGGGACTAGTAAAGAGACCCAGTACTTC. This translates into CASSHGTSKETQYF. The rearrangement joins TRBV28 to TRBJ2-5; TRBD2 agrees at 8 bases. Per germline, CDR1 MDHEN and CDR2 SYDVKM. With V trimmed by 5 bases and J by 3 bases, 5 bases remained unmatched. CDR3 length: 14 residues.

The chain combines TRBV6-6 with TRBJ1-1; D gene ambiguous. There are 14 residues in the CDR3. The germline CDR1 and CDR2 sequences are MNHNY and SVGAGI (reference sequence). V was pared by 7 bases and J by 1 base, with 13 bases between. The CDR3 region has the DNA TGTGCCAGCATGTTGACCGAGGGGAACACTGAAGCTTTCTTT. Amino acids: CASMLTEGNTEAFF.

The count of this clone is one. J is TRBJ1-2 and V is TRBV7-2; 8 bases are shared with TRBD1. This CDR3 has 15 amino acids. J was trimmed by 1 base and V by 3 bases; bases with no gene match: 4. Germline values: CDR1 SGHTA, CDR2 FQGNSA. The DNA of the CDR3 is TGTGCCAGCAGCTTTTCGACAGGGGATAACTATGGCTACACCTTC. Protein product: CASSFSTGDNYGYTF.

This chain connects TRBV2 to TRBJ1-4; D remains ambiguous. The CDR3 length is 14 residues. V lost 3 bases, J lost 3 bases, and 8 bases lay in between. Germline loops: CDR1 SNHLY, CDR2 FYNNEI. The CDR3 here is CASSDGRSNEKLFF. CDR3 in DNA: TGTGCCAGCAGTGATGGCCGATCTAATGAAAAACTGTTTTTT.

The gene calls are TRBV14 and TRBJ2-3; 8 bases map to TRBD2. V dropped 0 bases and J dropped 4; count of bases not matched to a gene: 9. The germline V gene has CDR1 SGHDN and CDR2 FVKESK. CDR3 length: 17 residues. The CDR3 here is CASSQDYYRGGADTQYF. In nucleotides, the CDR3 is TGTGCCAGCAGCCAAGATTACTATCGGGGGGGCGCAGATACGCAGTATTTT.

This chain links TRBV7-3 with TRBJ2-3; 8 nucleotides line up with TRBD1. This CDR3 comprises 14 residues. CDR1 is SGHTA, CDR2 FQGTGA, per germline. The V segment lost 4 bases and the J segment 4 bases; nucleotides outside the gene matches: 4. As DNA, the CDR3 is TGTGCCAGCAGCTCCGGACAGGGCGCAGATACGCAGTATTTT. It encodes CASSSGQGADTQYF.

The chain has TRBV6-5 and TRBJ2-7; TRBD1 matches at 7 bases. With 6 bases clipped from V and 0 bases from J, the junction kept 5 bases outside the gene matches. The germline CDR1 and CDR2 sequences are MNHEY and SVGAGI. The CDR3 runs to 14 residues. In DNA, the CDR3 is TGTGCCAGCAGAGGGACAGCCGTCTCCTACGAGCAGTACTTC. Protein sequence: CASRGTAVSYEQYF.

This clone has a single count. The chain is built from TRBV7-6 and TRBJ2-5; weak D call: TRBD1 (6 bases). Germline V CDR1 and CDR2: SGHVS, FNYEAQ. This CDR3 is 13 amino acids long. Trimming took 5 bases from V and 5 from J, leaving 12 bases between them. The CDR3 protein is CASSTTGTETQYF. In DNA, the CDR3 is TGTGCCAGCAGCACAACAGGGACCGAGACCCAGTACTTC. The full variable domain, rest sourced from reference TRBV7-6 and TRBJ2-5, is GAGVSQSPRYKVTKRGQDVALRCDPISGHVSLYWYRQALGQGPEFLTYFNYEAQQDKSGLPNDRFSAERPEGSISTLTIQRTEQRDSAMYRCASSTTGTETQYFGPGTRLLVL.

The DNA for the CDR3 is TGTGCCAGCAGTTTTGGGGGCTCGGACGAGCAGTACTTC. Protein sequence: CASSFGGSDEQYF. V gene TRBV28 combines with J gene TRBJ2-7; possible D gene TRBD1, 6 bases. Trimming took 3 bases from V and 5 from J, leaving 11 bases between them. The CDR3 totals 13 residues. CDR1 is MDHEN, CDR2 SYDVKM, per germline. The entire variable domain, with the rest obtained from reference TRBV28 and TRBJ2-7, is as follows: DVKVTQSSRYLVKRTGEKVFLECVQDMDHENMFWYRQDPGLGLRLIYFSYDVKMKEKGDIPEGYSVSREKKERFSLILESASTNQTSMYLCASSFGGSDEQYFGPGTRLTVT.

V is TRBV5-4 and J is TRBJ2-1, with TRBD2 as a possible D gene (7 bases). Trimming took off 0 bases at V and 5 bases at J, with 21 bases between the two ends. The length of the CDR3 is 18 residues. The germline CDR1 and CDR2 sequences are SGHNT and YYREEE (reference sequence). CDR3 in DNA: TGTGCCAGCAGCTTGGATAGTCGGGGGGCTCCGAGAAACAATGAGCAGTTCTTC. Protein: CASSLDSRGAPRNNEQFF.

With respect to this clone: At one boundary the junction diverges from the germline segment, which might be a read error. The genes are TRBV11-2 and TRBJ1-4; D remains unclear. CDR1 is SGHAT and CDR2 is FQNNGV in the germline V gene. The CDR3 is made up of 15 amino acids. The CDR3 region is CASSLISNSNKKLFF. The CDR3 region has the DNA TGTGCCAGCAGCTTAATTTCCAATTCTAATAAAAAACTGTTTTTT.

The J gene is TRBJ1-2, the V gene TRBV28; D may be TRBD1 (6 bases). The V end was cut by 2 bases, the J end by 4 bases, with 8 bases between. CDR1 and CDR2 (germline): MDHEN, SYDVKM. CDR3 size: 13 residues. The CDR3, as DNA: TGTGCCAGCAGTTTAGGGGGCACCTATGGCTACACCTTC. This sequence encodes CASSLGGTYGYTF.

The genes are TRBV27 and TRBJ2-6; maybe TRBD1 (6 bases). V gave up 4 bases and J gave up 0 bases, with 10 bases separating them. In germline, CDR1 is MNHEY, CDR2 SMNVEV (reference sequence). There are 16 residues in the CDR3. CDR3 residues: CASSSIQGSGANVLTF. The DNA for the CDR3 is TGTGCCAGCAGTTCCATACAGGGCTCTGGGGCCAACGTCCTGACTTTC. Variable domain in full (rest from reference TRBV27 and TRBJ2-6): EAQVTQNPRYLITVTGKKLTVTCSQNMNHEYMSWYRQDPGLGLRQIYYSMNVEVTDKGDVPEGYKVSRKEKRNFPLILESPSPNQTSLYFCASSSIQGSGANVLTFGAGSRLTVL.

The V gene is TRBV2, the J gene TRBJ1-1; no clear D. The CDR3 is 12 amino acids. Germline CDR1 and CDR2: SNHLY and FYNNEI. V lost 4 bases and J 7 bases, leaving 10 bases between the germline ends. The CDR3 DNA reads TGTGCCAGCAGTGTAACGAGCATTGAAGCTTTCTTT. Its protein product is CASSVTSIEAFF.

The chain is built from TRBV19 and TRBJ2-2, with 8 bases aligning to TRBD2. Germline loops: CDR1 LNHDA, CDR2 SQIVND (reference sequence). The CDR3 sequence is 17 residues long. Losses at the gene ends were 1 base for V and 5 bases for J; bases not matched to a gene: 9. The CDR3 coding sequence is TGTGCCAGTAGTATAGTTACCAGCGGGAGTTGGACCGGGGAGCTGTTTTTT. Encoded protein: CASSIVTSGSWTGELFF.

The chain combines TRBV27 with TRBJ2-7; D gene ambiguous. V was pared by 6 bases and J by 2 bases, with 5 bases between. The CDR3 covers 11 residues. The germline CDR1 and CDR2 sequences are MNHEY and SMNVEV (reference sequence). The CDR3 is CASSRTYEQYF. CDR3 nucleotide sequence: TGTGCCAGCAGCCGTACCTACGAGCAGTACTTC.

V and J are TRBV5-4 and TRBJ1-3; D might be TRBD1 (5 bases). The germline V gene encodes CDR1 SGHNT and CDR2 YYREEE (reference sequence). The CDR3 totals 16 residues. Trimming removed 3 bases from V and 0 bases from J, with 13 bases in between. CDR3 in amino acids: CASSSTDRYSGNTIYF. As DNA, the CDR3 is TGTGCCAGCAGCTCCACTGACAGATACTCTGGAAACACCATATATTTT.

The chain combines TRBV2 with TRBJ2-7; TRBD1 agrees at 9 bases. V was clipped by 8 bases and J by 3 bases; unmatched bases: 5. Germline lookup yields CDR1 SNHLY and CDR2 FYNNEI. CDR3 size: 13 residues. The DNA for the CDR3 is TGTGCCAGCCTTGAGGACAGGGGCTACGAGCAGTACTTC. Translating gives CASLEDRGYEQYF.

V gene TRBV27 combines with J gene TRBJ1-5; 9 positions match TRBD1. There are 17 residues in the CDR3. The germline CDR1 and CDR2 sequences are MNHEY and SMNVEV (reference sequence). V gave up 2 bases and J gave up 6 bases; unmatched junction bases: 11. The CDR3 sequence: CASSLQSGTGKFQPQHF. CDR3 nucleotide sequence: TGTGCCAGCAGTTTACAGTCCGGGACAGGGAAGTTTCAGCCCCAGCATTTT.

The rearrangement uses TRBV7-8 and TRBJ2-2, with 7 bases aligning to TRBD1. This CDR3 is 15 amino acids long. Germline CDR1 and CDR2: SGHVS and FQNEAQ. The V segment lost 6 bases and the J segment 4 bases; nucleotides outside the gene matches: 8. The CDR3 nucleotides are TGTGCCAGCAGAAAGATGACAGGGCCCACCGGGGAGCTGTTTTTT. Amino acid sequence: CASRKMTGPTGELFF.

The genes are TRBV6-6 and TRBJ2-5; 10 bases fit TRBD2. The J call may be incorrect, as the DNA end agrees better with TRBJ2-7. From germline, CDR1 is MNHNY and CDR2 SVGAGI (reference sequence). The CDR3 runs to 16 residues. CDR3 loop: CASSYQGLAVFYEQYF. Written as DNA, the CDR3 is TGTGCCAGCAGTTACCAAGGACTAGCGGTTTTCTACGAGCAGTACTTC.

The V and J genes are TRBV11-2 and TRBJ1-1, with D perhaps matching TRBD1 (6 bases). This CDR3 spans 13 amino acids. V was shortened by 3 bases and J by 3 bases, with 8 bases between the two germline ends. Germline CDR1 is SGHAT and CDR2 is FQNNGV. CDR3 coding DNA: TGTGCCAGCAGCTTTCGGACAGACACTGAAGCTTTCTTT. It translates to CASSFRTDTEAFF.

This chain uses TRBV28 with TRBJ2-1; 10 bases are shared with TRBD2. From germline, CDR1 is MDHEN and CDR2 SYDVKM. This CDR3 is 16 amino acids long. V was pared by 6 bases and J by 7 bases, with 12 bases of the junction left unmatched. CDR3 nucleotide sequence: TGTGCCAGCAGCCCTTGGGCGCTAGCGGGGGCTAATGAGCAGTTCTTC. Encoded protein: CASSPWALAGANEQFF.

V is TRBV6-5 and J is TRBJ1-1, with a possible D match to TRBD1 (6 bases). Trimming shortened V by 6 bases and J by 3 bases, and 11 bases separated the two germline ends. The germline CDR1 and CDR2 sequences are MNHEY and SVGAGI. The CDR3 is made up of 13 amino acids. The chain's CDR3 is CASRQGPHTEAFF. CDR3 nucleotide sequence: TGTGCCAGCAGACAGGGCCCCCACACTGAAGCTTTCTTT.

CDR3 DNA sequence: TGTGCCAGCAGCGCAACCGGAGTGTGGAATGAGCAGTTCTTC. Translated, it gives CASSATGVWNEQFF. The gene calls are TRBV9 and TRBJ2-1; D gene uncertain. This CDR3 is 14 amino acids long. CDR1 and CDR2 from the germline V gene are SGDLS and YYNGEE. Trimming took 3 bases from V and 7 from J, leaving 14 bases between them.

This CDR3 reads CASRSLNYGYTF. CDR3 DNA: TGTGCCAGCAGGAGCCTTAACTATGGCTACACCTTC. The chain is built from TRBV2 and TRBJ1-2; D gene ambiguous. V dropped 6 bases and J dropped 1 base, with 6 bases sitting between them. The germline V gene has CDR1 SNHLY and CDR2 FYNNEI. The CDR3 runs to 12 residues.

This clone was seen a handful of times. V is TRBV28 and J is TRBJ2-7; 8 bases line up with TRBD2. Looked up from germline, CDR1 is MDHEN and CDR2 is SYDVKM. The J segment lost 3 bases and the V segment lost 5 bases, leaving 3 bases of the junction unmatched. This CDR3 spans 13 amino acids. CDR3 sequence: CASSPGTSYEQYF. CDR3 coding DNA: TGTGCCAGCAGTCCCGGGACTAGCTACGAGCAGTACTTC. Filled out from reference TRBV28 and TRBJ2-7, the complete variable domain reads DVKVTQSSRYLVKRTGEKVFLECVQDMDHENMFWYRQDPGLGLRLIYFSYDVKMKEKGDIPEGYSVSREKKERFSLILESASTNQTSMYLCASSPGTSYEQYFGPGTRLTVT.

CDR3 in amino acids: CAISEFRGLPYEQYF. Written as DNA, the CDR3 is TGTGCCATCAGTGAGTTCAGGGGACTACCCTACGAGCAGTACTTC. The genes are TRBV10-3 and TRBJ2-7; TRBD2 is a possible D gene (7 bases). Deletions cut 1 base from V and 2 bases from J, with 12 bases between. The germline gives CDR1 ENHRY, CDR2 SYGVKD. The CDR3 loop spans 15 amino acids.